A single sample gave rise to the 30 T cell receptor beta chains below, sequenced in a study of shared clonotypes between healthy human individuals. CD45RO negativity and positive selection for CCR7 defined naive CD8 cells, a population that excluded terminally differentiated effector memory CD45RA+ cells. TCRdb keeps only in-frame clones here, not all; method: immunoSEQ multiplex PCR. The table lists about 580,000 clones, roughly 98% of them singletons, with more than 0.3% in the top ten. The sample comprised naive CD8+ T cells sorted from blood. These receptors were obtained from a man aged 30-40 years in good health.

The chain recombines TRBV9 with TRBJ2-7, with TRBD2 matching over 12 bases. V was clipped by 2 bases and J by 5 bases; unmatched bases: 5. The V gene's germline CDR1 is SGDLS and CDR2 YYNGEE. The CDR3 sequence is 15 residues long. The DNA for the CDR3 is TGTGCCAGCAGCGTGGAATCTAGCGGGAGGGACGAGCAGTACTTC. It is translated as CASSVESSGRDEQYF.

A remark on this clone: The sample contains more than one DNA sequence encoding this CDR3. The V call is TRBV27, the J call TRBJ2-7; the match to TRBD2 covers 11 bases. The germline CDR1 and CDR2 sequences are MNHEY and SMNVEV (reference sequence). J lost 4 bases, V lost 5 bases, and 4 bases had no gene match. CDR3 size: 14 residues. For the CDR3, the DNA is TGTGCCAGCAGTCCTGGGACTAGCGGATACGAGCAGTACTTC. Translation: CASSPGTSGYEQYF.

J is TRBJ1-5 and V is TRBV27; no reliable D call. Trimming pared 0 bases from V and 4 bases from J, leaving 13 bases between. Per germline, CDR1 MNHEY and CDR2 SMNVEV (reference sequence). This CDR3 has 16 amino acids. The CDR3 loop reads CASSLSRSGRNQPQHF. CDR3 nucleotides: TGTGCCAGCAGTTTATCACGGTCTGGCAGAAATCAGCCCCAGCATTTT.

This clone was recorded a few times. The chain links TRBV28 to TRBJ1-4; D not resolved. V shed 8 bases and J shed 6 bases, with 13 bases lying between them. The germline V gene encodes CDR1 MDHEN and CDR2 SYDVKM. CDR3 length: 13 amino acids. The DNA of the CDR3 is TGTGCCAGCGCCCGGAATGCAGATGAAAAACTGTTTTTT. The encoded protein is CASARNADEKLFF.

The DNA for the CDR3 is TGTGCCAGCAGACTTACGGCACAATCCTACGAGCAGTACTTC. This gives the protein CASRLTAQSYEQYF. The V and J genes are TRBV28 and TRBJ2-7, with no clear D. There are 14 residues in the CDR3. Germline V CDR1 and CDR2: MDHEN, SYDVKM. Between the trimmed V and J ends, which lost 6 bases and 1 base, there was a span of 13 bases.

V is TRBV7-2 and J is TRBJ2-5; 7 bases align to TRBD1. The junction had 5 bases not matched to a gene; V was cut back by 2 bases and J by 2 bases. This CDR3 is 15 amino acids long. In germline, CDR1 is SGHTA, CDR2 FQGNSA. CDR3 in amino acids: CASSLRGQIQETQYF. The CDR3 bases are TGTGCCAGCAGCTTAAGGGGACAGATTCAAGAGACCCAGTACTTC.

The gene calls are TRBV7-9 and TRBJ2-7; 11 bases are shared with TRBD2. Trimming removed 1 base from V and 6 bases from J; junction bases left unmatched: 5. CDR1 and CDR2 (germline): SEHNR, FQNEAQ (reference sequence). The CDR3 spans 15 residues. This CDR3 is CASSLVGLAGGEQYF. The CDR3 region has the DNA TGTGCCAGCAGCTTAGTAGGGCTAGCGGGAGGCGAGCAGTACTTC. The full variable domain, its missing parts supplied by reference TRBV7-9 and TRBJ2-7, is DTGVSQNPRHKITKRGQNVTFRCDPISEHNRLYWYRQTLGQGPEFLTYFQNEAQLEKSRLLSDRFSAERPKGSFSTLEIQRTEQGDSAMYLCASSLVGLAGGEQYFGPGTRLTVT.

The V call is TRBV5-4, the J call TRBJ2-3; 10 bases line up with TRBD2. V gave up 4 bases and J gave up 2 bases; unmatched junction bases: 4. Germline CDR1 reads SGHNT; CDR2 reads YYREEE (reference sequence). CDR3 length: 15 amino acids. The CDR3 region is CASSAGTSATDTQYF. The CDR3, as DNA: TGTGCCAGCAGCGCCGGGACTAGCGCCACAGATACGCAGTATTTT.

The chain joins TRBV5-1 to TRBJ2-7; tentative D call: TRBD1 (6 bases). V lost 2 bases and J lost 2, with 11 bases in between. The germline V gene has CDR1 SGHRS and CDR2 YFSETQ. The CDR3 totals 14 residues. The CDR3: CASSFRGAAYEQYF. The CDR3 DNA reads TGCGCCAGCAGCTTCAGGGGAGCGGCCTACGAGCAGTACTTC.

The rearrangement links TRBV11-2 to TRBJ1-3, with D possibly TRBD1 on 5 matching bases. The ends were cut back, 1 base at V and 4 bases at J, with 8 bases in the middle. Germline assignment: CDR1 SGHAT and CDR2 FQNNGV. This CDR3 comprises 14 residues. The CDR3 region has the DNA TGTGCCAGCAGCTTAGTGGGGCGCGGAAACACCATATATTTT. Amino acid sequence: CASSLVGRGNTIYF.

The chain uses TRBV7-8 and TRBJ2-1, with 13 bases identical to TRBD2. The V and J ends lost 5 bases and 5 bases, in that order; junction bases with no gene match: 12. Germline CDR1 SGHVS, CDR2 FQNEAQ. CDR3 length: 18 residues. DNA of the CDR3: TGTGCCAGCAGCCCTCCAGGACTAGCGGGAGTTCAGAACAATGAGCAGTTCTTC. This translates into CASSPPGLAGVQNNEQFF.

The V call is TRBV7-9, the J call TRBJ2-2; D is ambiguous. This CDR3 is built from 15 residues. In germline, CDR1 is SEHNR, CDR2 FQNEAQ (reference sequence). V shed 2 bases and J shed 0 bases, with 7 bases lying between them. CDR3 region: CASSLPFANTGELFF. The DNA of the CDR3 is TGTGCCAGCAGCTTACCGTTCGCGAACACCGGGGAGCTGTTTTTT.

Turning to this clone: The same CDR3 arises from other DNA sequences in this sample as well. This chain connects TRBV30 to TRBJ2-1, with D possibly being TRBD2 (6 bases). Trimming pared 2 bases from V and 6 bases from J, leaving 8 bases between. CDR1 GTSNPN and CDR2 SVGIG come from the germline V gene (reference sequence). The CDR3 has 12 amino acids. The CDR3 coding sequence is TGTGCCTGGAGTCTCGGGGGCAATGAGCAGTTCTTC. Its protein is CAWSLGGNEQFF.

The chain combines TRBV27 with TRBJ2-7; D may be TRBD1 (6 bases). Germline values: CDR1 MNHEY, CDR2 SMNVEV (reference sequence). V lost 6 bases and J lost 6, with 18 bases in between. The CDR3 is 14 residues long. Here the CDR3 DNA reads TGTGCCAGCAGGCGTGATTGGGGGCCAGGCGAGCAGTACTTC. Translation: CASRRDWGPGEQYF.

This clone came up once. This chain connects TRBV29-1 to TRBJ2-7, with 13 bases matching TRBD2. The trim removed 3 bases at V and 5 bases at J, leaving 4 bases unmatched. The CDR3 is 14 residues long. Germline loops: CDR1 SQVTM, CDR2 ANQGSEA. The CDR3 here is CSVEGTSGNNEQYF. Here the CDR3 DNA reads TGCAGCGTTGAGGGGACTAGCGGGAACAACGAGCAGTACTTC.

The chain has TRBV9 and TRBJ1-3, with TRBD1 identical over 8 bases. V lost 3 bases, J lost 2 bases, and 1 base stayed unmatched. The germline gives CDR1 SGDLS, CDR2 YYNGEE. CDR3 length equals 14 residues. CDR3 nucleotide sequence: TGTGCCAGCAGCGCACAGGGGGCTGGAAACACCATATATTTT. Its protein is CASSAQGAGNTIYF.

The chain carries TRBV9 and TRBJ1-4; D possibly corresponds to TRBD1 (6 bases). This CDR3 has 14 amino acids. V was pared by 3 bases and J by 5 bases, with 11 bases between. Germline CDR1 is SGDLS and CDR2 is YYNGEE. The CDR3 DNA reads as TGTGCCAGCAGCGCCGACAGGATAAATGAAAAACTGTTTTTT. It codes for CASSADRINEKLFF.

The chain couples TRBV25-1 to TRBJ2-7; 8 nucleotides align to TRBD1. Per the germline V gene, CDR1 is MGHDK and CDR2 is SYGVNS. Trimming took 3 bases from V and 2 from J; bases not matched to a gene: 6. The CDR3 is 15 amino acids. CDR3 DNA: TGTGCCAGCAGTGATCGACAGGGGAGGACCTACGAGCAGTACTTC. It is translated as CASSDRQGRTYEQYF.

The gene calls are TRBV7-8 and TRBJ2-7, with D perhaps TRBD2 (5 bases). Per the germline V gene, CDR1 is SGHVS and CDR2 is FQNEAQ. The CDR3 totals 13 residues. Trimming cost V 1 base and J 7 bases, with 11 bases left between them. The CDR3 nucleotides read TGTGCCAGCAGCTTAGTTGCGGGCGGGGAGCAGTACTTC. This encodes CASSLVAGGEQYF. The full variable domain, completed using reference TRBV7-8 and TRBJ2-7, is GAGVSQSPRYKVAKRGQDVALRCDPISGHVSLFWYQQALGQGPEFLTYFQNEAQLDKSGLPSDRFFAERPEGSVSTLKIQRTQQEDSAVYLCASSLVAGGEQYFGPGTRLTVT.

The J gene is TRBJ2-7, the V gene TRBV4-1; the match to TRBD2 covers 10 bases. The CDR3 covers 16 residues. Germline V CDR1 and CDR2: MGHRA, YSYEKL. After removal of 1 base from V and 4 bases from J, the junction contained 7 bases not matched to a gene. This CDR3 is CASSQAFSGRMYEQYF. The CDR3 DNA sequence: TGCGCCAGCAGCCAAGCGTTTAGCGGGAGGATGTACGAGCAGTACTTC.

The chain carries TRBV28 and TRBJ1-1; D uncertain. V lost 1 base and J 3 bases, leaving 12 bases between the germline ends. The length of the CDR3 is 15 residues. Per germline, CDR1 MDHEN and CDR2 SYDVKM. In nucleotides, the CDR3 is TGTGCCAGCAGTTTATCGGGTGGGAGTTACACTGAAGCTTTCTTT. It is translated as CASSLSGGSYTEAFF.

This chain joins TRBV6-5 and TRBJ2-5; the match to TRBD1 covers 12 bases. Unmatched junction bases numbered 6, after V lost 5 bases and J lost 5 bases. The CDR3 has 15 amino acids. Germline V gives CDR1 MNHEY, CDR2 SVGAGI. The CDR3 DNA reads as TGTGCCAGCAGTGCCGCCGGGACAGGGGGCGAGACCCAGTACTTC. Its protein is CASSAAGTGGETQYF.

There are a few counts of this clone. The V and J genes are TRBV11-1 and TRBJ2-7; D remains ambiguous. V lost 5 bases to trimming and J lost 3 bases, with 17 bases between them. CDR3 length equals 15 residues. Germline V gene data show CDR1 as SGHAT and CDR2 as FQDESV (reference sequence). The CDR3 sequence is CASSIAAGVIYEQYF. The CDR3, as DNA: TGTGCCAGCAGCATTGCGGCAGGCGTAATCTACGAGCAGTACTTC.

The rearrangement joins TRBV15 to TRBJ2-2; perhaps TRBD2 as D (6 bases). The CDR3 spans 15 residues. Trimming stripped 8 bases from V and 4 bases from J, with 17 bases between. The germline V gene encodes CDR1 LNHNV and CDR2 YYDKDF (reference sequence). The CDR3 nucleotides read TGTGCCACCCACAATTTGGGAGCGGGCACCGGGGAGCTGTTTTTT. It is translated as CATHNLGAGTGELFF.

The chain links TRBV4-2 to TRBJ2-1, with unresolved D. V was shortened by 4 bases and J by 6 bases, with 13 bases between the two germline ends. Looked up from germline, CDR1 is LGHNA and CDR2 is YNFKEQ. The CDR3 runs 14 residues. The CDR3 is CASSPREDPNEQFF. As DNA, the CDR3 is TGTGCCAGCAGCCCTCGCGAGGACCCCAATGAGCAGTTCTTC.

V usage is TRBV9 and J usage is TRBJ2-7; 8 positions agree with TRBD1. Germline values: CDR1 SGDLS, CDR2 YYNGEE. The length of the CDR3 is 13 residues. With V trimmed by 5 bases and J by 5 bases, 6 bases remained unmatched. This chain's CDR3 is CASSKSGGNEQYF. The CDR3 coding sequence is TGTGCCAGCAGTAAATCAGGGGGCAACGAGCAGTACTTC. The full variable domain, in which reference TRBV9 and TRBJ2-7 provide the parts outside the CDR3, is DSGVTQTPKHLITATGQRVTLRCSPRSGDLSVYWYQQSLDQGLQFLIQYYNGEERAKGNILERFSAQQFPDLHSELNLSSLELGDSALYFCASSKSGGNEQYFGPGTRLTVT.

For the CDR3, the DNA is TGTGCCAGCGTTCCCACCCCGCCGGGACTACAAGAGACCCAGTACTTC. Translated, it gives CASVPTPPGLQETQYF. This rearrangement joins TRBV7-9 to TRBJ2-5; TRBD2 agrees at 7 bases. The CDR3 runs to 16 residues. CDR1 is SEHNR and CDR2 is FQNEAQ in the germline V gene (reference sequence). Unmatched junction bases numbered 14, after V lost 8 bases and J lost 2 bases.

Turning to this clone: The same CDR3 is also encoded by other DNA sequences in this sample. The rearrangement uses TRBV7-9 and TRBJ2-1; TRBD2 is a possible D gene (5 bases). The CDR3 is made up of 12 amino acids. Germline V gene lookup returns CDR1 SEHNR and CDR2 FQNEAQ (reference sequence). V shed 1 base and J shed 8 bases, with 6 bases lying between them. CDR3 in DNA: TGTGCCAGCAGCTTAGGAGGGTATGAGCAGTTCTTC. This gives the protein CASSLGGYEQFF.

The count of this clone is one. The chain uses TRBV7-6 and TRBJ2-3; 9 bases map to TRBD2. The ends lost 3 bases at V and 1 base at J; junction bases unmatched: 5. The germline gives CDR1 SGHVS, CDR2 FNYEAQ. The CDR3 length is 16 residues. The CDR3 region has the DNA TGTGCCAGCAGCTTTATAGCGGGGGTGGGCACAGATACGCAGTATTTT. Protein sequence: CASSFIAGVGTDTQYF.

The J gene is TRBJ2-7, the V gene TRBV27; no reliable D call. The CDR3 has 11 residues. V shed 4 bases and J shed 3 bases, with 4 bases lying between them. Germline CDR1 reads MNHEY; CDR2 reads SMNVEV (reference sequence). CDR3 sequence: CASSYYYEQYF. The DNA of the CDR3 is TGTGCCAGCAGTTATTACTACGAGCAGTACTTC.